A selection of T cell receptor beta chains follows, all from one sample in a study of cytomegalovirus exposure and HLA in healthy donors. Repertoires were generated with immunoSEQ multiplex PCR, while TCRdb's copy carries only in-frame clones and drops some. The data show approximately 140,000 clones, approximately 80% seen once. The sample consisted of PBMCs. The origin of the receptors is a man aged 18-30 years in good health and CMV-seronegative. Each CDR3 is given without its conserved first and last residue. D genes are given only for firm matches. For some rows the clone size is stated as once, few or many, or as a class when expanded; others skip it.

V gene	J gene	D gene	clone size	CDR3 protein
TRBV9	TRBJ1-1	TRBD1	NA	ASSVVGTGGSAEAF
TRBV7-9	TRBJ1-1	NA	few	ASSFSGDQAF
TRBV7-8	TRBJ1-1	NA	NA	ASSLITANMNTEAF
TRBV28	TRBJ1-1	TRBD1	NA	ASRTGVRNTEAF
TRBV7-8	TRBJ2-7	TRBD2	few	ASSHGGGPYEQY
TRBV5-5	TRBJ1-6	NA	NA	ASSWGGVQVLSPLH
TRBV27	TRBJ2-1	TRBD2	NA	ASSPGTSGGGQF
TRBV28	TRBJ2-5	TRBD1	NA	ASSLRGQGGGRETQY
TRBV19	TRBJ1-6	NA	once	ASSIDWARDSPLH
TRBV27	TRBJ1-6	TRBD1	NA	ASTPGGSNNSPLH
TRBV6-5	TRBJ1-1	NA	few	ASKTPEEAF
TRBV15	TRBJ1-1	TRBD1	NA	ATSRGTGANTEAF
TRBV5-6	TRBJ1-6	NA	NA	ASRTEGPSGSPLH
TRBV7-2	TRBJ2-3	NA	NA	ASIRVPGTDTQY
TRBV6-5	TRBJ2-7	TRBD1	NA	ASSSTGAPTYEQY
TRBV7-9	TRBJ1-5	NA	NA	ASSLTGRNQPQH
TRBV5-1	TRBJ1-2	TRBD1	NA	ASGSFGTGGSVHGYT
TRBV19	TRBJ1-1	TRBD1	NA	ASSKFRTGGALTEAF
TRBV10-2	TRBJ2-1	NA	NA	ASSAIAGRREQF
TRBV12-5	TRBJ2-7	NA	NA	ASGLVLYEQY
TRBV4-1	TRBJ1-3	NA	NA	ASSQDGRGGSGNTIY
TRBV5-1	TRBJ2-5	TRBD2	NA	ASSLTRGEETQY
TRBV6-5	TRBJ2-4	NA	NA	ASSYGTGGDVPS